The 30 T cell receptor beta chains in this list originate from one sample, sequenced in a study of blood T cells in healthy people across ages. Using a J-beta primer mix together with a sample-barcoded 5' primer, a second PCR was run for about 6 to 11 cycles. TCRdb re-called the 5' RACE reads with MiXCR, one entry per CDR3 protein. The sample yields about 1.6 million distinct CDR3 sequences, around 35% seen once. Sequenced: blood. The source of these receptors is a woman aged 30 to 39 in good health.

This clonotype was seen repeatedly, ten times or more. The DNA of the CDR3 is TGTGCCAGCAGTTTGGGTGTACCCTACGAGCAGTACTTC. Protein: CASSLGVPYEQYF. The V call is TRBV12-3 or TRBV12-4, the J call TRBJ2-7; D is ambiguous. There are 13 residues in the CDR3. Trimming pared 3 bases from V and 2 bases from J, leaving 8 bases between.

J is TRBJ1-1 and V is TRBV15; 7 positions agree with TRBD1. With 0 bases clipped from V and 3 bases from J, the junction kept 10 bases outside the gene matches. CDR1 and CDR2 (germline): LNHNV, YYDKDF (reference sequence). The CDR3 has 17 residues. The CDR3 bases are TGTGCCACCAGCAGAGATAGCCTCTATACAGGGGACACTGAAGCTTTCTTT. Its protein product is CATSRDSLYTGDTEAFF.

This clonotype has just a few counts. This chain uses TRBV30 with TRBJ2-4; D not resolved. The DNA end is more similar to TRBJ2-7, so the J call may be wrong. Germline V gene lookup returns CDR1 GTSNPN and CDR2 SVGIG (reference sequence). The CDR3 is 13 amino acids. This chain's CDR3 is CAWSRSTYYEQYF. CDR3 in DNA: TGTGCCTGGAGCCGATCCACTTACTACGAGCAGTACTTC.

As to this clonotype: Possible read error: a much larger clone is one base away. This chain uses TRBV6-2 or TRBV6-3 with TRBJ2-3; 11 bases line up with TRBD2. The J segment lost 5 bases and the V segment lost 10 bases, leaving 17 bases of the junction unmatched. This CDR3 region has 17 residues. Germline CDR1 reads MNHEY; CDR2 reads SVGEGT. CDR3 coding DNA: TGTGCCAACAGCCCCGACACTAGCGGGGGCGGGGGAGATACGCAGTATTTT. This translates into CANSPDTSGGGGDTQYF.

This clonotype was recorded many times. The chain employs TRBV7-6 and TRBJ2-7; D unresolved. CDR3 length: 15 amino acids. Germline V gene sequence: CDR1 SGHVS, CDR2 FNYEAQ. Trimming cost V 5 bases and J 3 bases, with 17 bases left between them. In nucleotides, the CDR3 is TGTGCCAGCAGCCCGAACGTAGGGCAAAGCTACGAGCAGTACTTC. Translated: CASSPNVGQSYEQYF.

The chain joins TRBV6-1 to TRBJ1-1, with 8 bases aligning to TRBD1. V lost 4 bases, J lost 9 bases, and 7 bases stayed unmatched. CDR3 length: 13 amino acids. CDR1 is MNHNS, CDR2 SASEGT, per germline. The CDR3: CASSVDREAKAFF. The CDR3 DNA reads as TGTGCCAGCAGTGTGGACAGGGAGGCTAAAGCTTTCTTT.

This clonotype was found a few times. The chain links TRBV11-2 to TRBJ1-2; 8 positions match TRBD1. The CDR3 runs to 16 residues. With 0 bases clipped from V and 4 bases from J, the junction kept 7 bases outside the gene matches. The V gene's germline CDR1 is SGHAT and CDR2 FQNNGV. The CDR3 DNA is TGTGCCAGCAGCTTAGATTTGAGGACAGGGTTCTATGGCTACACCTTC. Residues: CASSLDLRTGFYGYTF.

Only a few counts were recorded for this clonotype. The rearrangement uses TRBV15 and TRBJ1-2, with a possible D match to TRBD1 (5 bases). CDR3 size: 16 residues. CDR1 is LNHNV and CDR2 is YYDKDF in the germline V gene (reference sequence). The V and J ends lost 0 bases and 4 bases respectively, with 15 bases between them. Here the CDR3 DNA reads TGTGCCACCAGCAGAGAAGGAGGGGTCAGATTCTATGGCTACACCTTC. This encodes CATSREGGVRFYGYTF. Together with reference TRBV15 and TRBJ1-2, the CDR3 gives the full variable domain: DAMVIQNPRYQVTQFGKPVTLSCSQTLNHNVMYWYQQKSSQAPKLLFHYYDKDFNNEADTPDNFQSRRPNTSFCFLDIRSPGLGDTAMYLCATSREGGVRFYGYTFGSGTRLTVV.

This clonotype was recorded at least ten times. This rearrangement joins TRBV27 to TRBJ2-3; D unclear. V gave up 6 bases and J gave up 0 bases, with 10 bases separating them. The CDR3 extends over 14 amino acids. CDR1 and CDR2 (germline): MNHEY, SMNVEV (reference sequence). CDR3 DNA: TGTGCCAGCAGCGTAACTGGTAGCACAGATACGCAGTATTTT. It codes for CASSVTGSTDTQYF.

This clonotype appeared a few times. CDR3 nucleotides: TGCAGTGCCCTGACAAGCGGGGGGGGCTACAATGAGCAGTTCTTC. It yields the protein CSALTSGGGYNEQFF. The rearrangement links TRBV20-1 to TRBJ2-1, with TRBD2 matching 10 bases. V lost 6 bases and J lost 3; bases outside the gene matches: 8. This CDR3 region has 15 residues. Germline CDR1 DFQATT, CDR2 SNEGSKA (reference sequence).

The chain is built from TRBV7-2 and TRBJ2-7; 8 bases agree with TRBD2. Germline V gene lookup returns CDR1 SGHTA and CDR2 FQGNSA. This CDR3 comprises 14 residues. Unmatched junction bases numbered 5, after V lost 1 base and J lost 6 bases. The CDR3 sequence: CASSLEISGAEQYF. The CDR3 nucleotides are TGTGCCAGCAGCTTAGAGATTAGCGGGGCCGAGCAGTACTTC.

The table lists this clonotype with many counts. The chain employs TRBV29-1 and TRBJ1-5; a possible D gene is TRBD1 (6 bases). V dropped 6 bases and J dropped 4 bases, with 13 bases sitting between them. The CDR3 extends over 13 amino acids. Germline CDR1 is SQVTM and CDR2 is ANQGSEA. CDR3: CSVGAQGNQPQHF. DNA of the CDR3: TGCAGCGTGGGGGCCCAGGGTAATCAGCCCCAGCATTTT.

V gene TRBV19 combines with J gene TRBJ1-2, with TRBD1 matching 9 bases. The germline V gene has CDR1 LNHDA and CDR2 SQIVND (reference sequence). V dropped 3 bases and J dropped 5; count of bases not matched to a gene: 7. This CDR3 is built from 15 residues. CDR3 sequence: CASSIGQGIWYGYTF. CDR3 nucleotide sequence: TGTGCCAGTAGTATTGGACAGGGGATATGGTATGGCTACACCTTC.

The chain joins TRBV2 to TRBJ2-1, with TRBD1 matching over 12 bases. This CDR3 contains 18 residues. Germline CDR1 reads SNHLY; CDR2 reads FYNNEI. With V trimmed by 6 bases and J by 1 base, 10 bases remained unmatched. Here the CDR3 reads CASRGTGGVQYSYNEQFF. DNA for the CDR3: TGTGCCAGCAGGGGGACAGGGGGCGTTCAATATTCCTACAATGAGCAGTTCTTC. The whole variable domain, filled in from reference TRBV2 and TRBJ2-1, reads EPEVTQTPSHQVTQMGQEVILRCVPISNHLYFYWYRQILGQKVEFLVSFYNNEISEKSEIFDDQFSVERPDGSNFTLKIRSTKLEDSAMYFCASRGTGGVQYSYNEQFFGPGTRLTVL.

This clonotype was detected only a few times. The rearrangement joins TRBV6-5 to TRBJ2-4; D is perhaps TRBD2 (5 bases). Germline V lookup: CDR1 MNHEY, CDR2 SVGAGI. Trimming removed 7 bases at V and 1 base at J, with 17 bases between. This CDR3 is 16 amino acids long. CDR3 DNA: TGTGCCAGCAAGGAGACTGGGAGCCTCGCCAAAAACATTCAGTACTTC. Translation gives CASKETGSLAKNIQYF.

As regards this clonotype: The germline gene is not matched at one end of the junction; a read error may be the cause. V and J are TRBV7-3 and TRBJ2-1; 8 nucleotides match TRBD2. CDR3 length equals 17 residues. The germline CDR1 and CDR2 sequences are SGHTA and FQGTGA. This CDR3 is CASSLRGGAGVRDERFF. The DNA for the CDR3 is TGTGCCAGCAGCTTAAGGGGAGGAGCGGGAGTACGCGATGAGCGGTTCTTC.

The chain is built from TRBV28 and TRBJ2-1; 13 bases are shared with TRBD2. The CDR3 runs 15 residues. The junction had 4 bases not matched to a gene; V was cut back by 3 bases and J by 8 bases. Germline CDR1 reads MDHEN; CDR2 reads SYDVKM. CDR3 in amino acids: CASSFAGTSGDEQFF. CDR3 bases: TGTGCCAGCAGTTTTGCCGGGACTAGCGGGGATGAGCAGTTCTTC.

The gene calls are TRBV5-1 and TRBJ2-1; TRBD2 might be the D (5 bases). V shed 9 bases and J shed 3 bases, with 10 bases lying between them. Germline-derived CDR1 and CDR2 are SGHRS and YFSETQ. The CDR3 runs to 12 residues. CDR3 bases: TGCGCCACCCACGGGAACTACAATGAGCAGTTCTTC. It encodes CATHGNYNEQFF.

This chain links TRBV5-1 with TRBJ1-6, with D uncertain. CDR1 is SGHRS and CDR2 is YFSETQ in the germline V gene. The V and J ends lost 4 bases and 10 bases respectively, with 24 bases between them. This CDR3 region has 17 residues. CDR3 DNA: TGCGCCAGCAGCCCGTCGGGTGGGCCGATGGAAGGCTCACCCCTCCACTTT. It translates to CASSPSGGPMEGSPLHF.

The rearrangement links TRBV6-2 or TRBV6-3 to TRBJ1-5; TRBD1 is a possible D gene (5 bases). Germline V gene lookup returns CDR1 MNHEY and CDR2 SVGEGT. The CDR3 covers 17 residues. The V and J ends lost 4 bases and 0 bases respectively, with 16 bases between them. This CDR3 is CASSSRPGRGSNQPQHF. The DNA for the CDR3 is TGTGCCAGCAGTTCCCGCCCGGGACGGGGTAGCAATCAGCCCCAGCATTTT.

The genes are TRBV7-9 and TRBJ2-2, with 11 bases fitting TRBD2. The CDR3 is made up of 18 amino acids. J gave up 2 bases and V 4 bases, and 9 bases lay outside the gene matches. The germline V gene has CDR1 SEHNR and CDR2 FQNEAQ (reference sequence). The CDR3 DNA is TGTGCCAGCAGCTCCAGGAGGGGACTAGCGGATAACACCGGGGAGCTGTTTTTT. This codes for CASSSRRGLADNTGELFF.

The V gene is TRBV5-6, the J gene TRBJ1-2, with D possibly TRBD1 on 6 matching bases. Per germline, CDR1 SGHDT and CDR2 YYEEEE. The CDR3 covers 14 residues. Trimming removed 4 bases at V and 3 bases at J, with 13 bases between. This CDR3 reads CASSQAGQYYGYTF. The CDR3, as DNA: TGTGCCAGCAGCCAAGCCGGACAGTACTATGGCTACACCTTC.

This clonotype appeared once. The chain is built from TRBV3-1 and TRBJ2-2; D ambiguous. The germline V gene encodes CDR1 LGHDT and CDR2 YNNKEL (reference sequence). The CDR3 is 15 residues long. V was cut by 0 bases and J by 5 bases, with 10 bases left in between. The CDR3 reads CASSQEIKWTGELFF. In DNA, the CDR3 is TGTGCCAGCAGCCAAGAAATCAAGTGGACCGGGGAGCTGTTTTTT. Full variable domain (remainder filled in from reference TRBV3-1 and TRBJ2-2): DTAVSQTPKYLVTQMGNDKSIKCEQNLGHDTMYWYKQDSKKFLKIMFSYNNKELIINETVPNRFSPKSPDKAHLNLHINSLELGDSAVYFCASSQEIKWTGELFFGEGSRLTVL.

The sample holds a few counts of this clonotype. V and J are TRBV9 and TRBJ2-1; 10 bases map to TRBD1. CDR1 SGDLS and CDR2 YYNGEE come from the germline V gene. This CDR3 has 15 residues. Trimming took 2 bases from V and 8 from J; bases not matched to a gene: 7. The CDR3 loop reads CASSVRDRGIDEQFF. The CDR3 DNA follows: TGTGCCAGCAGCGTCCGGGACAGGGGTATCGATGAGCAGTTCTTC.

This clonotype was recorded once. This chain uses TRBV24-1 with TRBJ1-2; no firm D call. Germline CDR1 KGHDR, CDR2 SFDVKD. Trimming took off 3 bases at V and 8 bases at J, with 9 bases between the two ends. There are 12 residues in the CDR3. The CDR3 region has the DNA TGTGCCACCAGTGATAGGACTGCCGGCTACACCTTC. Encoded protein: CATSDRTAGYTF.

The chain links TRBV29-1 to TRBJ2-2, with TRBD1 identical over 7 bases. The CDR3 contains 13 residues. Germline V gene sequence: CDR1 SQVTM, CDR2 ANQGSEA. Germline trimming cut 5 bases from V and 4 bases from J; bases unmatched to any gene: 4. Here the CDR3 reads CSVRTGGTGELFF. The CDR3 region has the DNA TGCAGCGTTCGGACAGGCGGCACCGGGGAGCTGTTTTTT.

This sequence joins TRBV29-1 and TRBJ2-5; D is perhaps TRBD2 (5 bases). The CDR3 loop spans 13 amino acids. CDR1 is SQVTM, CDR2 ANQGSEA, per germline. Trimming pared 3 bases from V and 5 bases from J, leaving 13 bases between. The CDR3 spells CSVEVRAWETQYF. In DNA, the CDR3 is TGCAGCGTTGAGGTGAGGGCGTGGGAGACCCAGTACTTC.

V usage is TRBV6-1 and J usage is TRBJ1-1; TRBD1 matches 9 bases. Trimming cost V 8 bases and J 4 bases; bases outside gene matches: 8. CDR3 length equals 14 residues. Germline V gives CDR1 MNHNS, CDR2 SASEGT. CDR3 region: CASPRTGASTEAFF. CDR3 DNA: TGTGCCAGCCCTCGGACAGGGGCGTCCACTGAAGCTTTCTTT.

There are many counts of this clonotype. The chain combines TRBV20-1 with TRBJ2-1, with D possibly TRBD1 on 6 matching bases. Germline V CDR1 and CDR2: DFQATT, SNEGSKA (reference sequence). The length of the CDR3 is 14 residues. V lost 5 bases and J lost 0, with 11 bases in between. The CDR3 is CSALRGFSYNEQFF. CDR3 DNA sequence: TGCAGTGCTCTCAGGGGTTTCTCCTACAATGAGCAGTTCTTC.

The chain has TRBV6-6 and TRBJ2-5; 10 positions match TRBD1. Looked up from germline, CDR1 is MNHNY and CDR2 is SVGAGI (reference sequence). This CDR3 contains 15 residues. Trimming took 5 bases from V and 4 from J; bases not matched to a gene: 7. CDR3 region: CASSTGQGPPETQYF. In DNA, the CDR3 is TGTGCCAGCAGTACGGGACAGGGGCCCCCAGAGACCCAGTACTTC.